Presented here are 10 T cell receptor beta chains from one specimen sequenced in a study of T cells in Graves' hyperthyroidism and ophthalmopathy. The TCR beta CDR3 regions underwent amplification using RNA transcripts as the source. The HTBI primer set served for first-round RT-PCR of the TCR CDR3. MiXCR was run by TCRdb on the multiplex PCR reads, yielding one entry per CDR3 protein. The data contain 490,000 or so distinct CDR3 sequences, about 15% of them seen just once; the ten biggest clones take up around 28%. Sequencing was done on a sample of blood. The origin of the receptors is a woman aged 25 to 39 with Graves' ophthalmopathy.

This clonotype came up many times. The chain carries TRBV6-5 and TRBJ1-3; the D gene is possibly TRBD1 (6 bases). Germline V gene sequence: CDR1 MNHEY, CDR2 SVGAGI. The CDR3 length is 15 residues. V was clipped by 0 bases and J by 4 bases, with 10 bases between them. CDR3 in amino acids: CASSYSGGAGNTIYF. CDR3 DNA: TGTGCCAGCAGTTACTCGGGGGGGGCAGGAAACACCATATATTTT.

The sample holds many counts of this clonotype. The chain recombines TRBV5-5 with TRBJ2-2; weak D call: TRBD2 (6 bases). The CDR3 runs 16 residues. The germline V and J ends were trimmed by 1 base and 0 bases, with 10 bases remaining between them. Germline V gene lookup returns CDR1 SGHKS and CDR2 YYEKEE (reference sequence). The CDR3 DNA follows: TGTGCCAGCAGCTTGTTCCGGGGGTCGAACACCGGGGAGCTGTTTTTT. The encoded protein is CASSLFRGSNTGELFF.

This clonotype was seen many times. V gene TRBV11-2 combines with J gene TRBJ2-7; 8 bases are shared with TRBD1. From germline, CDR1 is SGHAT and CDR2 FQNNGV. V lost 4 bases to trimming and J lost 0 bases; unmatched junction nucleotides: 5. This CDR3 is built from 15 residues. The CDR3 sequence: CASSYGTGSSYEQYF. DNA for the CDR3: TGTGCCAGCAGCTACGGGACAGGCAGCTCCTACGAGCAGTACTTC.

This clonotype was observed a handful of times. The genes are TRBV4-1 and TRBJ2-5, with 7 bases fitting TRBD1. J gave up 2 bases and V 4 bases, and 13 bases lay outside the gene matches. This CDR3 is 17 amino acids long. The germline V gene encodes CDR1 MGHRA and CDR2 YSYEKL. Written as DNA, the CDR3 is TGCGCCAGCAGCCGAGTTTCGGACAGGTGGAGACAAGAGACCCAGTACTTC. Protein product: CASSRVSDRWRQETQYF.

This clonotype was detected ten times or more. This chain links TRBV6-2 or TRBV6-3 with TRBJ1-5, with D perhaps TRBD1 (5 bases). This CDR3 region has 15 residues. V shed 2 bases and J shed 3 bases, with 11 bases lying between them. CDR1 is MNHEY and CDR2 is SVGEGT in the germline V gene. The CDR3 sequence: CASSYGGSLNQPQHF. The CDR3 region has the DNA TGTGCCAGCAGTTACGGGGGGAGTCTCAATCAGCCCCAGCATTTT.

This clonotype was seen at least ten times. The chain uses TRBV18 and TRBJ1-4; D gene ambiguous. This CDR3 region has 15 residues. CDR1 is KGHSH, CDR2 LQKENI, per germline. The ends were cut back, 3 bases at V and 7 bases at J, with 15 bases in the middle. This CDR3 reads CASSPTDGLGEKLFF. For the CDR3, the DNA is TGTGCCAGCTCACCCACGGACGGTCTTGGTGAAAAACTGTTTTTT.

This clonotype appeared many times. V and J are TRBV7-2 and TRBJ2-5; D not certain. The ends were cut back, 4 bases at V and 4 bases at J, with 4 bases in the middle. This CDR3 region has 11 residues. From germline, CDR1 is SGHTA and CDR2 FQGNSA. The CDR3: CASSSSETQYF. The CDR3 nucleotides are TGTGCCAGCAGCTCCTCAGAGACCCAGTACTTC.

This clonotype appeared many times. The genes are TRBV5-6 and TRBJ2-6; no clear D. This CDR3 spans 17 amino acids. Between the trimmed V and J ends, which lost 0 bases and 0 bases, there was a span of 10 bases. The germline V gene encodes CDR1 SGHDT and CDR2 YYEEEE. CDR3 DNA sequence: TGTGCCAGCAGCTTGGGACGTAAGAGCTCTGGGGCCAACGTCCTGACTTTC. Translated: CASSLGRKSSGANVLTF.

The chain links TRBV5-4 to TRBJ2-3, with D perhaps matching TRBD2 (7 bases). V lost 4 bases to trimming and J lost 2 bases, with 11 bases between them. This CDR3 contains 14 residues. CDR1 is SGHNT, CDR2 YYREEE, per germline (reference sequence). The CDR3 DNA follows: TGTGCCAGCAGCGCCGGGGGGCCCACAGATACGCAGTATTTT. Translated, it gives CASSAGGPTDTQYF.

On this clonotype: A much larger clone is a single base away; this may be a read error. The chain recombines TRBV12-3 or TRBV12-4 with TRBJ1-2; D gene uncertain. The CDR3 is 14 residues long. The CDR3 DNA follows: TGTGCCGGCAGTTTCCCAGGAACCAACTATGGCTACACCTTC. Its translation: CAGSFPGTNYGYTF.